The 25 T cell receptor beta chains given below trace back to one sample, sequenced in a study of T-cell memory formation after mild COVID-19 (dated by TCRdb to 2020 to 2023). The method was 5' RACE. The data were produced on an Illumina NovaSeq 6000. In TCRdb, the public reads were trimmed at Q25 with fastp and aligned with MiXCR, with productive beta chains retained. Records with the same CDR3 protein are collapsed into one entry carrying the most frequent genes and DNA. The table for this sample lists just over 300,000 distinct CDR3 sequences; roughly a fifth of them were counted only once. The ten biggest clones cover about 21% of the sample. Sequencing used PBMCs or a T cell subset sorted from them (not recorded which). Receptor source: a man aged 18 to 29 who had mild COVID-19 (a few samples of this study predate the infection). The sample titles of this study are shuffled in the database, so cell type and time point are left out; the donor was told from shared clones.

This clonotype has only a few counts. The chain joins TRBV7-2 to TRBJ2-5; TRBD2 matches 10 bases. The trim removed 4 bases at V and 2 bases at J, leaving 4 bases unmatched. Germline V CDR1 and CDR2: SGHTA, FQGNSA. The CDR3 length is 15 residues. This CDR3 reads CASSWSGGGQETQYF. In DNA form, the CDR3 reads TGTGCCAGCAGCTGGAGCGGGGGGGGGCAAGAGACCCAGTACTTC.

This clonotype was recorded a few times. V usage is TRBV6-6 and J usage is TRBJ2-7, with TRBD2 matching over 13 bases. The CDR3 contains 17 residues. CDR1 and CDR2 (germline): MNHNY, SVGAGI (reference sequence). After removal of 0 bases from V and 6 bases from J, the junction contained 8 bases not matched to a gene. In nucleotides, the CDR3 is TGTGCCAGCAGTTACTCGAAACTAGCGGGGGGGCCCCGCGAGCAGTACTTC. It translates to CASSYSKLAGGPREQYF.

Only a few counts were recorded for this clonotype. The chain has TRBV6-2 or TRBV6-3 and TRBJ2-1; a weak D match, TRBD1 (5 bases). The CDR3 has 14 amino acids. Deletions cut 2 bases from V and 4 bases from J, with 9 bases between. Germline lookup yields CDR1 MNHEY and CDR2 SVGEGT. The CDR3 is CASSYPTEYNEQFF. The CDR3 region has the DNA TGTGCCAGCAGTTACCCGACAGAGTACAATGAGCAGTTCTTC.

The sample holds one count of this clonotype. Germline is not matched at one junction end, which may reflect a read error. The gene calls are TRBV12-3 or TRBV12-4 and TRBJ2-2; 10 bases agree with TRBD2. The CDR3 is 15 amino acids. The CDR3 sequence: CASSLAGATTGELFF. CDR3 DNA sequence: TGTGCCAGCAGTCTAGCGGGGGCGACCACCGGGGAGCTGTTTTTT.

This clonotype occurred a few times. V and J are TRBV4-1 and TRBJ1-1; unclear D gene. This CDR3 has 13 amino acids. Between the trimmed V and J ends, which lost 6 bases and 6 bases, there was a span of 14 bases. Germline V CDR1 and CDR2: MGHRA, YSYEKL. This CDR3 reads CASSSREVAEAFF. The CDR3, as DNA: TGCGCCAGCAGTAGTAGGGAAGTTGCTGAAGCTTTCTTT.

This sequence joins TRBV7-2 and TRBJ2-5; maybe TRBD2 (6 bases). V was cut by 4 bases and J by 4 bases, with 16 bases left in between. In germline, CDR1 is SGHTA, CDR2 FQGNSA. This CDR3 is built from 15 residues. CDR3 residues: CASSSDYRRRETQYF. The CDR3 DNA reads as TGTGCCAGCAGCTCGGACTACCGAAGGAGAGAGACCCAGTACTTC.

The gene calls are TRBV4-3 and TRBJ2-5; D possibly corresponds to TRBD1 (5 bases). The CDR3 spans 14 residues. From germline, CDR1 is LGHNA and CDR2 YSLEER. Trimming shortened V by 1 base and J by 4 bases, and 10 bases separated the two germline ends. CDR3 coding DNA: TGCGCCAGCAGCCAAGGCAGGGTGGGAGAGACCCAGTACTTC. Translated, it gives CASSQGRVGETQYF.

This clonotype came up once. The chain couples TRBV20-1 to TRBJ1-5, with no clear D. Germline-derived CDR1 and CDR2 are DFQATT and SNEGSKA (reference sequence). The CDR3 loop spans 15 amino acids. The V gene lost 3 bases and the J gene lost 0 bases, with 12 bases spanning the gap. The CDR3, as DNA: TGCAGTGCTAGCATCAGGTCCTATAGCAATCAGCCCCAGCATTTT. Protein product: CSASIRSYSNQPQHF.

This chain joins TRBV6-6 and TRBJ1-4; D is undetermined. This CDR3 has 13 residues. The germline V gene has CDR1 MNHNY and CDR2 SVGAGI (reference sequence). Trimming took 5 bases from V and 4 from J, leaving 8 bases between them. The CDR3 DNA reads as TGTGCCAGCAGTCCGACTTTTAATGAAAAACTGTTTTTT. Protein sequence: CASSPTFNEKLFF.

This clonotype was detected a few times. This chain links TRBV7-2 with TRBJ2-2; 10 bases fit TRBD2. Trimming took 8 bases from V and 7 from J; bases not matched to a gene: 7. CDR3 size: 14 residues. The germline gives CDR1 SGHTA, CDR2 FQGNSA. DNA for the CDR3: TGTGCCAGCGCCCGAGCGGGGGGGGGCGGGGAGCTGTTTTTT. Translating it yields CASARAGGGGELFF.

This clonotype was recorded a few times. V is TRBV4-3 and J is TRBJ1-3, with D maybe TRBD1 (5 bases). In germline, CDR1 is LGHNA, CDR2 YSLEER. CDR3 size: 16 residues. Trimming removed 3 bases at V and 1 base at J, with 13 bases between. CDR3 in DNA: TGCGCCAGCAGCCAGAATAGGGCAGGGTCTGGAAACACCATATATTTT. Translating gives CASSQNRAGSGNTIYF.

The gene calls are TRBV4-1 and TRBJ2-2; weak D call: TRBD1 (6 bases). CDR3 length: 18 residues. V lost 0 bases, J lost 5 bases, and 19 bases lay in between. Germline V gene sequence: CDR1 MGHRA, CDR2 YSYEKL. CDR3 nucleotide sequence: TGCGCCAGCAGCCAAGACAGGGGCGGTTTACGATCGACCGGGGAGCTGTTTTTT. Translation: CASSQDRGGLRSTGELFF.

This clonotype was observed a handful of times. The rearrangement links TRBV7-9 to TRBJ2-2; 10 positions agree with TRBD1. V was clipped by 11 bases and J by 2 bases; unmatched bases: 11. The CDR3 has 16 amino acids. Per the germline V gene, CDR1 is SEHNR and CDR2 is FQNEAQ (reference sequence). This chain's CDR3 is CAVNSGTGVNTGELFF. The DNA for the CDR3 is TGTGCCGTGAACTCCGGGACAGGGGTTAACACCGGGGAGCTGTTTTTT.

This clonotype was seen repeatedly, ten times or more. The genes are TRBV12-3 or TRBV12-4 and TRBJ1-4; D ambiguous. This CDR3 has 12 amino acids. The ends were cut back, 7 bases at V and 7 bases at J, with 10 bases in the middle. The chain's CDR3 is CASMGGSEKLFF. The CDR3 DNA is TGTGCCAGCATGGGAGGGAGTGAAAAACTGTTTTTT.

This sequence joins TRBV5-1 and TRBJ1-2; 8 nucleotides agree with TRBD1. Germline loops: CDR1 SGHRS, CDR2 YFSETQ. The V segment lost 1 base and the J segment 7 bases; nucleotides outside the gene matches: 6. This CDR3 has 14 residues. The CDR3 DNA is TGCGCCAGCAGCTTGTACCAGGGGGCGCCTGGCTACACCTTC. Its protein is CASSLYQGAPGYTF. The full variable domain, in which reference TRBV5-1 and TRBJ1-2 provide the parts outside the CDR3, is KAGVTQTPRYLIKTRGQQVTLSCSPISGHRSVSWYQQTPGQGLQFLFEYFSETQRNKGNFPGRFSGRQFSNSRSEMNVSTLELGDSALYLCASSLYQGAPGYTFGSGTRLTVV.

The chain uses TRBV28 and TRBJ2-1; no firm D call. V was trimmed by 5 bases and J by 1 base, leaving 3 bases between them. There are 12 residues in the CDR3. Germline values: CDR1 MDHEN, CDR2 SYDVKM. CDR3 bases: TGTGCCAGCAGTGTATCCTACAATGAGCAGTTCTTC. Its translation: CASSVSYNEQFF.

In its sample, this clonotype was seen a few times. V and J are TRBV28 and TRBJ1-6; possibly TRBD1 for D (6 bases). The CDR3 extends over 16 amino acids. V was shortened by 9 bases and J by 8 bases, with 23 bases between the two germline ends. Germline V gene lookup returns CDR1 MDHEN and CDR2 SYDVKM. The CDR3 nucleotides are TGTGCCAGTGGCCCAGCAGGAGGGAAGGGGGATTCACCCCTCCACTTT. It yields the protein CASGPAGGKGDSPLHF.

This clonotype was counted only a few times. This chain uses TRBV5-1 with TRBJ2-5; D possibly matches TRBD1 or TRBD2 (5 bases each). CDR1 SGHRS and CDR2 YFSETQ come from the germline V gene. The V end lost 0 bases, the J end lost 1 base, and 13 bases lay between the germline ends. CDR3 size: 16 residues. CDR3 sequence reads: CASSLVPSGTQETQYF. The CDR3 bases are TGCGCCAGCAGCTTGGTCCCATCGGGGACCCAAGAGACCCAGTACTTC.

This clonotype was seen a handful of times. The CDR3 bases are TGTGCCAGCAGTTTCCCGGGGGCGCAGGGGGAGACCCAGTACTTC. Residues: CASSFPGAQGETQYF. The chain joins TRBV12-3 or TRBV12-4 to TRBJ2-5; D may be TRBD1 or TRBD2 (6 bases each). The CDR3 contains 15 residues. V gave up 3 bases and J gave up 5 bases, with 16 bases separating them.

The chain links TRBV18 to TRBJ2-1, with 9 positions matching TRBD2. Trimming took 3 bases from V and 10 from J; bases not matched to a gene: 7. This CDR3 comprises 14 residues. Per germline, CDR1 KGHSH and CDR2 LQKENI. The DNA for the CDR3 is TGTGCCAGCTCACCGGGAGCGGGGGGCCGCGAGCAGTTCTTC. Translating it yields CASSPGAGGREQFF.

This clonotype was seen more than once but under ten times. The V call is TRBV6-5, the J call TRBJ2-3; D ambiguous. V lost 8 bases, J lost 2 bases, and 14 bases lay in between. CDR1 MNHEY and CDR2 SVGAGI come from the germline V gene. CDR3 size: 14 residues. The CDR3 protein is CASAKRPLTDTQYF. DNA of the CDR3: TGTGCCAGCGCCAAACGTCCCCTCACAGATACGCAGTATTTT.

This clonotype was seen a few times. This chain links TRBV5-4 with TRBJ2-7, with 8 nucleotides matching TRBD1. The CDR3 contains 15 residues. Trimming took 2 bases from V and 2 from J; bases not matched to a gene: 6. The germline V gene encodes CDR1 SGHNT and CDR2 YYREEE (reference sequence). This CDR3 reads CASSFGDRSAYEQYF. In nucleotides, the CDR3 is TGTGCCAGCAGCTTTGGGGACAGGTCCGCCTACGAGCAGTACTTC.

This clonotype occurred once. The CDR3 end shows no conserved phenylalanine or tryptophan, and so a read error is likely. The chain links TRBV5-1 to TRBJ2-2; D possibly corresponds to TRBD2 (5 bases). The V gene lost 2 bases and the J gene lost 3 bases, with 11 bases spanning the gap. This CDR3 has 15 amino acids. The germline V gene has CDR1 SGHRS and CDR2 YFSETQ. The CDR3 sequence: CASSFSGSDTGELFL. The CDR3 bases are TGCGCCAGCAGCTTTTCGGGATCAGACACCGGGGAGCTGTTTCTT.

This clonotype was counted at least ten times. J is TRBJ2-1 and V is TRBV6-5; D is uncertain. V was pared by 3 bases and J by 9 bases, with 15 bases between. CDR1 and CDR2 from the germline V gene are MNHEY and SVGAGI. The CDR3 spans 14 residues. The CDR3 nucleotides read TGTGCCAGCAGTTATGGTAACGTGGGCGGTGAGCAGTTCTTC. Amino acids: CASSYGNVGGEQFF.

This chain links TRBV28 with TRBJ1-1; tentative D call: TRBD1 (5 bases). V dropped 6 bases and J dropped 6 bases, with 17 bases sitting between them. Germline CDR1 MDHEN, CDR2 SYDVKM. CDR3 length equals 14 residues. This CDR3 is CASSEGAIGPEAFF. The CDR3 DNA follows: TGTGCCAGCAGCGAAGGGGCGATAGGGCCTGAAGCTTTCTTT.